This TCR beta chain came from a study of blood T cell repertoires in COVID-19. Across the whole study: Spain, Italy and the United States supplied samples that represented acute and convalescent COVID-19. PBMCs, B-cell-depleted T cells, or T cells were the source of the cDNA or gDNA that made up the material.

Authors' processing steps: Reference gene primer amplification yielded estimated nucleated cell counts. The data were produced by immunoSEQ multiplex PCR, yet TCRdb's version contains in-frame clones alone and is incomplete. Clonal size and the V and J genes are those of that table, whereas D and trimming came from the DNA. The sample shows approximately 76,000 clones, around 90% of them seen only once. Material for sequencing was peripheral blood. This receptor was taken from a man aged 30 to 39 with acute or convalescent COVID-19.

The CDR3 DNA sequence: TGTGCCAGCAGTTTCGTGGGAGTTCCCTACGAGCAGTACTTC. As protein: CASSFVGVPYEQYF. This chain links TRBV27 with TRBJ2-7; D is perhaps TRBD2 (5 bases). CDR1 and CDR2 (germline): MNHEY, SMNVEV (reference sequence). The CDR3 sequence is 14 residues long. V was cut by 3 bases and J by 2 bases, with 11 bases left in between.